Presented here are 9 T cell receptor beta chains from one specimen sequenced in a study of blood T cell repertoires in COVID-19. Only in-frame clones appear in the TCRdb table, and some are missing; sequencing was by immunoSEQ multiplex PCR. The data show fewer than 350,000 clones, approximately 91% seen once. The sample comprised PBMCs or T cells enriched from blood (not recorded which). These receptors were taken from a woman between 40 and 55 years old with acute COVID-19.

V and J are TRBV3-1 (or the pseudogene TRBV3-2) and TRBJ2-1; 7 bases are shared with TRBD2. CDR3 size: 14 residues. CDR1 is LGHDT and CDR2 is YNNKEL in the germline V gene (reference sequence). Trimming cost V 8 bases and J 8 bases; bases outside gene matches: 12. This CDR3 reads CASGDYSKGDEQFF. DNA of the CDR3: TGTGCCAGCGGGGACTATTCAAAGGGCGATGAGCAGTTCTTC.

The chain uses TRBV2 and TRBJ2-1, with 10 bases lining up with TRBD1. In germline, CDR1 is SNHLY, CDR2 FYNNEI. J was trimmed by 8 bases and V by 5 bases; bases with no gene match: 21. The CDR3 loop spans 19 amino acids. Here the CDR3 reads CASSSGTVARTGGFDEQFF. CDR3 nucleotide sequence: TGTGCCAGCAGTTCAGGGACCGTTGCCCGGACAGGGGGTTTCGATGAGCAGTTCTTC.

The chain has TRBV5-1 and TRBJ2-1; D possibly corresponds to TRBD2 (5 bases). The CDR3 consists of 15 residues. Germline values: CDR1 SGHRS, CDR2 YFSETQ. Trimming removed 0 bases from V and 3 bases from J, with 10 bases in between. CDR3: CASSLESGSYNEQFF. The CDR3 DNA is TGCGCCAGCAGCTTGGAATCGGGAAGCTACAATGAGCAGTTCTTC. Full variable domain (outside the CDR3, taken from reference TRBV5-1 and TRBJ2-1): KAGVTQTPRYLIKTRGQQVTLSCSPISGHRSVSWYQQTPGQGLQFLFEYFSETQRNKGNFPGRFSGRQFSNSRSEMNVSTLELGDSALYLCASSLESGSYNEQFFGPGTRLTVL.

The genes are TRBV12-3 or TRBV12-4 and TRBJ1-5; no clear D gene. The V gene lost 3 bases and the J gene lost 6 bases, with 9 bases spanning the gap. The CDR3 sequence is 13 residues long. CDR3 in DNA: TGTGCCAGCAGTTTTGGGGAGGCTCAGCCCCAGCATTTT. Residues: CASSFGEAQPQHF.

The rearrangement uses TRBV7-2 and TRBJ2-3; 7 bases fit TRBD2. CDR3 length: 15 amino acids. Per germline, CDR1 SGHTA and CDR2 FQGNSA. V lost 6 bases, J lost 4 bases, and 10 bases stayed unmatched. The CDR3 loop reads CASSQPASGADTQYF. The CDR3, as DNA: TGTGCCAGCAGTCAGCCGGCTAGCGGAGCAGATACGCAGTATTTT.

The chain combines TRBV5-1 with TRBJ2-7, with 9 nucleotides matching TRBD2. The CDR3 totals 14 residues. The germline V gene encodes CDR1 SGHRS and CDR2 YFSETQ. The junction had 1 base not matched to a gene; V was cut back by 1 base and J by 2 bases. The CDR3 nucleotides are TGCGCCAGCAGCTTGACTAGCGGGCCCTACGAGCAGTACTTC. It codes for CASSLTSGPYEQYF.

Written as DNA, the CDR3 is TGTGCCAGCTCACCGGGCCAGGGCAACAATTCACCCCTCCACTTT. Protein sequence: CASSPGQGNNSPLHF. The genes are TRBV18 and TRBJ1-6; possibly TRBD1 for D (5 bases). Germline CDR1 KGHSH, CDR2 LQKENI. The CDR3 runs to 15 residues. The V end was cut by 3 bases, the J end by 7 bases, with 13 bases between.

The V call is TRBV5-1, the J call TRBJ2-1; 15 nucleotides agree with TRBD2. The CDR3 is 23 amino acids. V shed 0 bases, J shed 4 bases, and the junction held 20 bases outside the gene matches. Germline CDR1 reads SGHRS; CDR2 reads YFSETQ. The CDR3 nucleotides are TGCGCCAGCAGCTTGGCCGGACAGGGGGGACTAGCGGGAGGCCCATGGAAATACAATGAGCAGTTCTTC. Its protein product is CASSLAGQGGLAGGPWKYNEQFF.

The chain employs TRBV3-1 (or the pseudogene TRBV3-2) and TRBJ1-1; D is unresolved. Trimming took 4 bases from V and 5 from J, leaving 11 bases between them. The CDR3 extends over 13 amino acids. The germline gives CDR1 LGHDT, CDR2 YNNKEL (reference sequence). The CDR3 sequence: CASSRGRSTEAFF. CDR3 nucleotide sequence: TGTGCCAGCAGCCGAGGGAGGAGTACTGAAGCTTTCTTT.